This T cell receptor (beta chain) originates from a study of T cells in Graves' hyperthyroidism and ophthalmopathy. Overall study: Sampling of peripheral blood happened at initial diagnosis, prior to any treatment. Notes on the study in general: The model foresaw ophthalmopathy a median 6.5 months prior to onset.

Patients counted as stable if ophthalmopathy did not develop within 18 months. The PBMCs studied were ones that came from 10 ml fresh peripheral blood. Comment on this clonotype: Its antigen is unknown.

Amplified TCR beta CDR3 regions came from RNA transcripts. During a first-round RT-PCR of the TCR CDR3, the HTBI primer set was used. TCRdb reprocessed the multiplex PCR reads with MiXCR, giving one entry per CDR3 protein. The data show about 740,000 distinct CDR3 sequences, 11% to 15% seen once. The CDR3 extends over 15 amino acids. The germline V gene encodes CDR1 SGHDT and CDR2 YYEEEE. V trimming: 1 base; J trimming: 6 bases; junction bases outside the gene matches: 7. J is TRBJ2-5 and V is TRBV5-6; TRBD2 agrees at 9 bases. Input material: blood. This TCR derives from a woman aged 18 to 35 with Graves' hyperthyroidism. CDR3 nucleotide sequence: TGTGCCAGCAGCTTGAGGATTAGCGGGAGTCAGACCCAGTACTTC. Translating gives CASSLRISGSQTQYF.